These 28 T cell receptor beta chains were all obtained from the same sample, sequenced in a study of cytomegalovirus exposure and HLA in healthy donors. The protocol was immunoSEQ multiplex PCR, while the TCRdb copy is restricted to in-frame clones and leaves out a portion. Of about 170,000 clones in the sample, roughly 86% were seen once. Sequencing input: PBMCs. Source of these receptors: a man younger than 30 in good health and CMV-seropositive.

The chain has TRBV28 and TRBJ2-5, with 9 bases that match TRBD1. Germline values: CDR1 MDHEN, CDR2 SYDVKM. The CDR3 is made up of 17 amino acids. V shed 6 bases and J 5 bases; nucleotides not matched to a gene: 16. In nucleotides, the CDR3 is TGTGCCAGCAGCCAAGGCCCCACGGGACAGGGATGGGAGACCCAGTACTTC. Its protein is CASSQGPTGQGWETQYF.

V usage is TRBV7-2 and J usage is TRBJ1-1, with a tentative D call TRBD1 (5 bases). The CDR3 has 13 amino acids. Per germline, CDR1 SGHTA and CDR2 FQGNSA. Between the trimmed V and J ends, which lost 6 bases and 5 bases, there was a span of 13 bases. The CDR3 DNA reads TGTGCCAGCAGACCGGGGGGGGGAACTGAAGCTTTCTTT. It is translated as CASRPGGGTEAFF.

The chain links TRBV4-1 to TRBJ2-7, with TRBD2 matching over 9 bases. Trimming removed 1 base from V and 2 bases from J; junction bases left unmatched: 15. CDR1 is MGHRA and CDR2 is YSYEKL in the germline V gene. The CDR3 consists of 19 residues. The DNA of the CDR3 is TGCGCCAGCAGCCAAGTGGGCCAAGCGGGAGGCCCTTTAACCTACGAGCAGTACTTC. This sequence encodes CASSQVGQAGGPLTYEQYF.

The rearrangement uses TRBV2 and TRBJ2-1, with TRBD2 identical over 11 bases. This CDR3 has 18 residues. The germline CDR1 and CDR2 sequences are SNHLY and FYNNEI. The trim removed 3 bases at V and 5 bases at J, leaving 12 bases unmatched. CDR3 in amino acids: CASSDWVGEGLADNEQFF. As DNA, the CDR3 is TGTGCCAGCAGTGATTGGGTAGGAGAGGGACTAGCGGACAATGAGCAGTTCTTC.

The CDR3 sequence: CAISEQGRDGYTF. The CDR3 bases are TGTGCCATCAGTGAACAGGGAAGAGATGGCTACACCTTC. This sequence joins TRBV10-3 and TRBJ1-2; TRBD1 is a possible D gene (6 bases). CDR3 length: 13 residues. Trimming removed 3 bases at V and 6 bases at J, with 11 bases between. Germline CDR1 ENHRY, CDR2 SYGVKD.

A single count supports this clone. This chain connects TRBV27 to TRBJ2-3, with D uncertain. V lost 0 bases and J lost 2, with 9 bases in between. Germline loops: CDR1 MNHEY, CDR2 SMNVEV (reference sequence). The CDR3 is made up of 15 amino acids. The CDR3 DNA reads as TGTGCCAGCAGTTTATCTCCAATCAACACAGATACGCAGTATTTT. Translating it yields CASSLSPINTDTQYF.

The chain uses TRBV18 and TRBJ2-1; D is undetermined. This CDR3 is built from 13 residues. V shed 8 bases and J shed 0 bases, with 8 bases lying between them. CDR1 is KGHSH, CDR2 LQKENI, per germline. The CDR3 loop is CASLVSSYNEQFF. CDR3 sequence (DNA): TGTGCCAGCCTGGTTAGCTCCTACAATGAGCAGTTCTTC.

The chain has TRBV7-9 and TRBJ2-7; 8 positions match TRBD1. CDR3 size: 13 residues. Germline V gene sequence: CDR1 SEHNR, CDR2 FQNEAQ (reference sequence). The ends lost 4 bases at V and 5 bases at J; junction bases unmatched: 4. The CDR3 DNA reads as TGTGCCAGCAGCTCGGACAGGGAGCACGAGCAGTACTTC. This translates into CASSSDREHEQYF.

V usage is TRBV9 and J usage is TRBJ2-3, with 7 positions matching TRBD2. V shed 2 bases and J 7 bases; nucleotides not matched to a gene: 10. This CDR3 spans 15 amino acids. Germline CDR1 and CDR2: SGDLS and YYNGEE. The CDR3 region is CASSVGLGDYHTQYF. In DNA, the CDR3 is TGTGCCAGCAGCGTGGGTCTTGGGGACTATCATACGCAGTATTTT.

The chain combines TRBV4-2 with TRBJ2-7, with D perhaps TRBD2 (5 bases). CDR3 length: 15 amino acids. Trimming stripped 0 bases from V and 5 bases from J, with 14 bases between. Germline V gene lookup returns CDR1 LGHNA and CDR2 YNFKEQ. Written as DNA, the CDR3 is TGTGCCAGCAGCCAAGATTCGACCGCGGGCGACGAGCAGTACTTC. Amino acids: CASSQDSTAGDEQYF.

On this clone: Its ends do not fully match the called genes, so a read error is possible. The chain is built from TRBV9 and TRBJ2-2; 15 nucleotides align to TRBD2. This CDR3 is 14 amino acids long. Germline CDR1 is SGDLS and CDR2 is YYNGEE. The CDR3 here is CASSAGLAGGGLFF. Here the CDR3 DNA reads TGTGCCAGCAGCGCAGGACTAGCGGGAGGGGGGCTGTTTTTT.

The V call is TRBV6-1, the J call TRBJ2-7; D is unresolved. The CDR3 extends over 14 amino acids. Germline lookup yields CDR1 MNHNS and CDR2 SASEGT. The V and J ends lost 9 bases and 3 bases respectively, with 18 bases between them. The CDR3 here is CASKSLTISYEQYF. CDR3 DNA: TGTGCCAGTAAATCCCTCACCATTAGCTACGAGCAGTACTTC.

The CDR3 reads CAISGWSRRSDTQYF. Here the CDR3 DNA reads TGTGCCATCAGTGGCTGGTCCCGGCGGTCAGATACGCAGTATTTT. This rearrangement joins TRBV10-3 to TRBJ2-3; D remains ambiguous. Per germline, CDR1 ENHRY and CDR2 SYGVKD. There are 15 residues in the CDR3. V shed 4 bases and J shed 4 bases, with 15 bases lying between them.

The count of this clone is one. The chain combines TRBV7-2 with TRBJ1-1, with D tentatively TRBD1 (6 bases). Trimming took 5 bases from V and 6 from J, leaving 13 bases between them. Germline V lookup: CDR1 SGHTA, CDR2 FQGNSA. The CDR3 covers 13 residues. In DNA form, the CDR3 reads TGTGCCAGCAGCGGCAACAGGGTTGCTGAAGCTTTCTTT. This sequence encodes CASSGNRVAEAFF. The full variable domain, its missing parts supplied by reference TRBV7-2 and TRBJ1-1, is GAGVSQSPSNKVTEKGKDVELRCDPISGHTALYWYRQSLGQGLEFLIYFQGNSAPDKSGLPSDRFSAERTGGSVSTLTIQRTQQEDSAVYLCASSGNRVAEAFFGQGTRLTVV.

The chain uses TRBV6-1 and TRBJ1-5; D is possibly TRBD1 (6 bases). V dropped 7 bases and J dropped 3 bases, with 10 bases sitting between them. Germline loops: CDR1 MNHNS, CDR2 SASEGT. The CDR3 has 13 amino acids. CDR3 sequence: CASKDSPNQPQHF. CDR3 nucleotides: TGTGCCAGCAAGGACAGCCCCAATCAGCCCCAGCATTTT.

This CDR3 is CASRTTGASYNEQFF. The CDR3 DNA reads as TGTGCCAGCAGAACGACAGGGGCTTCCTACAATGAGCAGTTCTTC. The chain links TRBV27 to TRBJ2-1; 8 nucleotides match TRBD1. Per germline, CDR1 MNHEY and CDR2 SMNVEV (reference sequence). J lost 1 base, V lost 6 bases, and 5 bases had no gene match. CDR3 length equals 15 residues.

The rearrangement uses TRBV12-5 and TRBJ1-6; D perhaps matches TRBD1 (5 bases). Looked up from germline, CDR1 is LGHNT and CDR2 is FRNRAP. This CDR3 is 13 amino acids long. The V end lost 1 base, the J end lost 7 bases, and 5 bases lay between the germline ends. The CDR3: CASGLGQNSPLHF. CDR3 bases: TGTGCTAGTGGTTTGGGACAGAATTCACCCCTCCACTTT.

V gene TRBV6-1 combines with J gene TRBJ2-3; 14 bases agree with TRBD2. Germline loops: CDR1 MNHNS, CDR2 SASEGT. The CDR3 extends over 17 amino acids. V lost 4 bases to trimming and J lost 4 bases; unmatched junction nucleotides: 7. CDR3 residues: CASSGLAGGPMADTQYF. In DNA form, the CDR3 reads TGTGCCAGCAGTGGACTAGCGGGAGGGCCAATGGCAGATACGCAGTATTTT.

The CDR3 loop reads CASRGGGSNQPQHF. The CDR3 DNA reads TGTGCCAGCAGGGGGGGAGGTAGCAATCAGCCCCAGCATTTT. The V and J genes are TRBV6-1 and TRBJ1-5; tentative D call: TRBD1 (5 bases). With 6 bases removed from V and 0 bases from J, the gap between germline ends came to 9 bases. This CDR3 contains 14 residues. Germline V CDR1 and CDR2: MNHNS, SASEGT.

This sequence joins TRBV21-1 and TRBJ2-1; the table assigns TRBD2, which was not confirmed against the DNA. TRBV21-1 is marked as a pseudogene. The CDR3 sequence is 16 residues long. CDR3 nucleotide sequence: TGTGCCAGCAGCAAAGTTTGGGGGGAGGGCCTGAATGAGCAGTTCTTC. Its protein is CASSKVWGEGLNEQFF.

The rearrangement joins TRBV5-1 to TRBJ2-7, with a possible D match to TRBD2 (7 bases). This CDR3 is built from 14 residues. Germline V gene lookup returns CDR1 SGHRS and CDR2 YFSETQ. The germline V and J ends were trimmed by 5 bases and 4 bases, with 16 bases remaining between them. CDR3 residues: CASSSEGGGYEQYF. CDR3 sequence (DNA): TGCGCCAGCAGTTCTGAGGGAGGGGGGTACGAGCAGTACTTC. The complete variable domain, with remaining parts taken from reference TRBV5-1 and TRBJ2-7, reads KAGVTQTPRYLIKTRGQQVTLSCSPISGHRSVSWYQQTPGQGLQFLFEYFSETQRNKGNFPGRFSGRQFSNSRSEMNVSTLELGDSALYLCASSSEGGGYEQYFGPGTRLTVT.

This chain uses TRBV5-6 with TRBJ2-2, with 7 positions matching TRBD1. The CDR3 has 13 amino acids. Germline V gene lookup returns CDR1 SGHDT and CDR2 YYEEEE. Germline trimming cut 4 bases from V and 6 bases from J; bases unmatched to any gene: 3. CDR3 in DNA: TGTGCCAGCAGCCTCGGGACAGCCGGGGAGCTGTTTTTT. It codes for CASSLGTAGELFF.

The chain employs TRBV2 and TRBJ2-3, with 11 nucleotides matching TRBD2. V shed 1 base, J shed 6 bases, and the junction held 9 bases outside the gene matches. The CDR3 spans 17 residues. CDR1 SNHLY and CDR2 FYNNEI come from the germline V gene. CDR3 DNA: TGTGCCAGCAGTGAAGTGGGACTAGCGGTTAGCCATGATACGCAGTATTTT. Translation: CASSEVGLAVSHDTQYF.

This clone was counted once. This chain uses TRBV30 with TRBJ2-5; no definite D call. The V and J ends lost 8 bases and 0 bases respectively, with 10 bases between them. The germline CDR1 and CDR2 sequences are GTSNPN and SVGIG (reference sequence). The CDR3 is 12 amino acids. This CDR3 is CARGKDQETQYF. The CDR3 DNA reads as TGTGCCCGAGGCAAAGACCAAGAGACCCAGTACTTC.

This chain links TRBV19 with TRBJ2-3; 10 nucleotides agree with TRBD1. Trimming took 6 bases from V and 4 from J; bases not matched to a gene: 7. Germline CDR1 is LNHDA and CDR2 is SQIVND (reference sequence). The CDR3 spans 15 residues. CDR3 region: CASRPWDRGSDTQYF. CDR3 DNA sequence: TGTGCCAGTAGACCCTGGGACAGGGGATCAGATACGCAGTATTTT.

The chain carries TRBV27 and TRBJ2-3, with 10 positions matching TRBD2. With V trimmed by 5 bases and J by 5 bases, 7 bases remained unmatched. The CDR3 extends over 15 amino acids. Germline assignment: CDR1 MNHEY and CDR2 SMNVEV (reference sequence). The CDR3 bases are TGTGCCAGCAGTCTCGGGACTAGCGTCGGAGATACGCAGTATTTT. This codes for CASSLGTSVGDTQYF.

V usage is TRBV6-1 and J usage is TRBJ1-5; weak D call: TRBD1 (6 bases). Trimming shortened V by 6 bases and J by 3 bases, and 12 bases separated the two germline ends. This CDR3 comprises 14 residues. In germline, CDR1 is MNHNS, CDR2 SASEGT. The CDR3 DNA reads as TGTGCCAGCAGCCATACAGGGCTCAATCAGCCCCAGCATTTT. Translation: CASSHTGLNQPQHF.

This clone has a handful of counts. J is TRBJ1-5 and V is TRBV2; D remains unclear. CDR1 and CDR2 from the germline V gene are SNHLY and FYNNEI. The V and J ends lost 2 bases and 7 bases respectively, with 12 bases between them. This CDR3 region has 14 residues. Written as DNA, the CDR3 is TGTGCCAGCAGTGAATCATGGGAGGGCCAGCCCCAGCATTTT. Translated, it gives CASSESWEGQPQHF. Variable domain in full (rest from reference TRBV2 and TRBJ1-5): EPEVTQTPSHQVTQMGQEVILRCVPISNHLYFYWYRQILGQKVEFLVSFYNNEISEKSEIFDDQFSVERPDGSNFTLKIRSTKLEDSAMYFCASSESWEGQPQHFGDGTRLSIL.